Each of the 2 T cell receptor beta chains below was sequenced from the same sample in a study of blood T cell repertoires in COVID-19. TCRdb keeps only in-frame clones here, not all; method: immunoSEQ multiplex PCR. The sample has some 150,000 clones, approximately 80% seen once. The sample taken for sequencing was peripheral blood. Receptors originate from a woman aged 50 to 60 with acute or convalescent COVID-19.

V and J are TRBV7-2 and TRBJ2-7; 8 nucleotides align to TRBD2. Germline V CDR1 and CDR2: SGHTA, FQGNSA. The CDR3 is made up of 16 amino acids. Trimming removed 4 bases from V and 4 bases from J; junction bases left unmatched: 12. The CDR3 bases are TGTGCCAGCAGCTCTAGAAGCAGCGGGAGTGGATACGAGCAGTACTTC. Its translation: CASSSRSSGSGYEQYF.

Here the CDR3 reads CATSEPRQGGETQYF. CDR3 nucleotide sequence: TGTGCCACCAGTGAGCCCCGACAGGGGGGAGAGACCCAGTACTTC. The V and J genes are TRBV24-1 and TRBJ2-5; 9 positions match TRBD1. The germline gives CDR1 KGHDR, CDR2 SFDVKD. V lost 4 bases and J lost 4; bases outside the gene matches: 6. The CDR3 consists of 15 residues.